These 28 T cell receptor beta chains share one sample of origin, sequenced in a study of shared clonotypes between healthy human individuals. Assay: immunoSEQ multiplex PCR; the TCRdb copy retains only in-frame clones and omits some. This table has hundreds of thousands of clones, around two thirds appearing once. Sequenced: memory CD4+ T cells sorted from blood. Subset specified: CD45RA-negative fraction. These TCRs come from a woman between 25 and 40 years old in good health.

Worth noting for this clone: Additional DNA sequences in this sample encode the identical CDR3. The CDR3 here is CASSGQTNTEAFF. The CDR3, as DNA: TGCGCCAGCAGTGGACAGACTAACACTGAAGCTTTCTTT. The V gene is TRBV10-1, the J gene TRBJ1-1, with D perhaps matching TRBD1 (5 bases). The CDR3 consists of 13 residues. The germline V and J ends were trimmed by 4 bases and 2 bases, with 8 bases remaining between them. Germline V gives CDR1 WNHNN, CDR2 SYGVQD (reference sequence).

The CDR3 DNA sequence: TGTGCCAGCGAAGACAGGGCGAAGTTCGCCTACGAGCAGTACTTC. Translation: CASEDRAKFAYEQYF. The J gene is TRBJ2-7, the V gene TRBV28; 7 nucleotides line up with TRBD1. The CDR3 contains 15 residues. CDR1 is MDHEN, CDR2 SYDVKM, per germline. V dropped 8 bases and J dropped 2; count of bases not matched to a gene: 12.

The genes are TRBV5-1 and TRBJ2-5; possibly TRBD1 or TRBD2 for D (5 bases each). The ends were cut back, 4 bases at V and 0 bases at J, with 13 bases in the middle. In germline, CDR1 is SGHRS, CDR2 YFSETQ. The CDR3 covers 15 residues. CDR3 amino acids: CASSTGTSNQETQYF. The CDR3 region has the DNA TGCGCCAGCAGCACCGGGACCTCAAACCAAGAGACCCAGTACTTC. Full variable domain (rest looked up from reference TRBV5-1 and TRBJ2-5): KAGVTQTPRYLIKTRGQQVTLSCSPISGHRSVSWYQQTPGQGLQFLFEYFSETQRNKGNFPGRFSGRQFSNSRSEMNVSTLELGDSALYLCASSTGTSNQETQYFGPGTRLLVL.

This clone was picked up many times. This chain links TRBV28 with TRBJ2-3; 8 bases agree with TRBD2. The CDR3 covers 16 residues. The V and J ends lost 4 bases and 0 bases, in that order; junction bases with no gene match: 6. Germline lookup yields CDR1 MDHEN and CDR2 SYDVKM. The CDR3 sequence: CASSSRGGGSTDTQYF. In nucleotides, the CDR3 is TGTGCCAGCAGTTCGAGGGGCGGGGGGAGCACAGATACGCAGTATTTT.

This rearrangement joins TRBV7-2 to TRBJ1-5; no definite D call. This CDR3 comprises 15 residues. Germline assignment: CDR1 SGHTA and CDR2 FQGNSA. Trimming took off 3 bases at V and 2 bases at J, with 11 bases between the two ends. The CDR3 region is CASSFSDRRNQPQHF. The CDR3 region has the DNA TGTGCCAGCAGCTTTTCAGACCGACGCAATCAGCCCCAGCATTTT.

Of note for this clone: It may be a read error: a sequence one base away is much more abundant. Other DNA variants within this sample encode the same CDR3. The rearrangement uses TRBV5-1 and TRBJ1-3; possibly TRBD1 for D (5 bases). V lost 2 bases and J lost 2, with 8 bases in between. In germline, CDR1 is SGHRS, CDR2 YFSETQ. The CDR3 length is 14 residues. The CDR3 bases are TGCGCCAGCAGCTTAGGGACGGCTGGAAACACCATATATTTT. This encodes CASSLGTAGNTIYF.

The rearrangement links TRBV10-2 to TRBJ1-1; D gene uncertain. V lost 4 bases to trimming and J lost 1 base, with 7 bases between them. Germline loops: CDR1 WSHSY, CDR2 SAAADI. The CDR3 is 13 residues long. CDR3 loop: CASSGWQNTEAFF. The CDR3 DNA is TGCGCCAGCAGTGGTTGGCAGAACACTGAAGCTTTCTTT.

Written as DNA, the CDR3 is TGTGCCAGCTCATCGACCCAACAGAAAACCGGGGAGCTGTTTTTT. Translating it yields CASSSTQQKTGELFF. V gene TRBV18 combines with J gene TRBJ2-2; unclear D gene. CDR3 size: 15 residues. Looked up from germline, CDR1 is KGHSH and CDR2 is LQKENI. With 5 bases removed from V and 5 bases from J, the gap between germline ends came to 15 bases.

This clone came up a few times. The chain recombines TRBV19 with TRBJ2-3; D might be TRBD1 or TRBD2, each matching 5 bases. Germline values: CDR1 LNHDA, CDR2 SQIVND (reference sequence). The length of the CDR3 is 15 residues. Trimming cost V 3 bases and J 1 base, with 11 bases left between them. The CDR3 spells CASSIGQGGTDTQYF. The CDR3 DNA reads TGTGCCAGTAGTATCGGTCAGGGAGGCACAGATACGCAGTATTTT.

V is TRBV28 and J is TRBJ1-2; 9 positions match TRBD1. This CDR3 comprises 15 residues. J was trimmed by 3 bases and V by 7 bases; bases with no gene match: 9. Germline CDR1 is MDHEN and CDR2 is SYDVKM. CDR3 bases: TGTGCCAGCATGGGGACAGGGCATTCTCACTATGGCTACACCTTC. The encoded protein is CASMGTGHSHYGYTF.

The chain recombines TRBV7-8 with TRBJ1-5; 8 nucleotides match TRBD1. Germline trimming cut 5 bases from V and 0 bases from J; bases unmatched to any gene: 6. This CDR3 is 16 amino acids long. CDR1 and CDR2 from the germline V gene are SGHVS and FQNEAQ. The CDR3 spells CASSSQGQGSNQPQHF. The CDR3 nucleotides are TGTGCCAGCAGCAGCCAAGGACAGGGTAGCAATCAGCCCCAGCATTTT. Full variable domain (rest looked up from reference TRBV7-8 and TRBJ1-5): GAGVSQSPRYKVAKRGQDVALRCDPISGHVSLFWYQQALGQGPEFLTYFQNEAQLDKSGLPSDRFFAERPEGSVSTLKIQRTQQEDSAVYLCASSSQGQGSNQPQHFGDGTRLSIL.

The chain employs TRBV7-9 and TRBJ2-2, with D possibly matching TRBD1 (6 bases). V was trimmed by 5 bases and J by 5 bases, leaving 18 bases between them. This CDR3 comprises 16 residues. From germline, CDR1 is SEHNR and CDR2 FQNEAQ (reference sequence). The CDR3 coding sequence is TGTGCCAGCAGCCCCGCCCGGACAGTTGTGACCGGGGAGCTGTTTTTT. Translation: CASSPARTVVTGELFF.

The chain uses TRBV7-9 and TRBJ2-7; 8 nucleotides match TRBD2. CDR1 and CDR2 (germline): SEHNR, FQNEAQ (reference sequence). Unmatched junction bases numbered 5, after V lost 2 bases and J lost 2 bases. This CDR3 contains 15 residues. The CDR3 nucleotides are TGTGCCAGCAGCTTACAGACTAGCGCTACCTACGAGCAGTACTTC. This gives the protein CASSLQTSATYEQYF.

This chain uses TRBV11-2 with TRBJ2-1; TRBD1 might be the D (6 bases). There are 17 residues in the CDR3. V was shortened by 0 bases and J by 5 bases, with 17 bases between the two germline ends. Looked up from germline, CDR1 is SGHAT and CDR2 is FQNNGV. The CDR3 here is CASSLDVGRGVNNEQFF. The CDR3 DNA follows: TGTGCCAGCAGCTTAGATGTCGGCAGGGGCGTGAACAATGAGCAGTTCTTC.

This clone was detected a few times. The rearrangement joins TRBV27 to TRBJ2-1; 11 bases fit TRBD2. Germline CDR1 MNHEY, CDR2 SMNVEV (reference sequence). The V and J ends lost 5 bases and 4 bases, in that order; junction bases with no gene match: 7. This CDR3 spans 16 amino acids. The CDR3 coding sequence is TGTGCCAGCAGTCGCCCCCTAGCGGGAGGTTACAATGAGCAGTTCTTC. Its translation: CASSRPLAGGYNEQFF.

The genes are TRBV11-2 and TRBJ2-7, with 8 bases that match TRBD2. The CDR3 runs 16 residues. Germline values: CDR1 SGHAT, CDR2 FQNNGV. V lost 5 bases, J lost 3 bases, and 12 bases stayed unmatched. CDR3 loop: CASSPPGLVGGYEQYF. CDR3 DNA: TGTGCCAGCAGCCCACCGGGACTAGTTGGGGGCTACGAGCAGTACTTC.

This clone came up once. The chain carries TRBV2 and TRBJ2-6; D not resolved. Trimming left V 7 bases short and J 0 bases short, with 13 bases between. This CDR3 contains 16 residues. The V gene's germline CDR1 is SNHLY and CDR2 FYNNEI. CDR3 protein: CASNSFSVSGANVLTF. The CDR3 nucleotides read TGTGCCAGCAATAGCTTCTCGGTCTCTGGGGCCAACGTCCTGACTTTC. Filled out from reference TRBV2 and TRBJ2-6, the complete variable domain reads EPEVTQTPSHQVTQMGQEVILRCVPISNHLYFYWYRQILGQKVEFLVSFYNNEISEKSEIFDDQFSVERPDGSNFTLKIRSTKLEDSAMYFCASNSFSVSGANVLTFGAGSRLTVL.

The rearrangement uses TRBV28 and TRBJ1-4; D is uncertain. The CDR3 extends over 14 amino acids. Per the germline V gene, CDR1 is MDHEN and CDR2 is SYDVKM. Trimming removed 3 bases from V and 3 bases from J, with 8 bases in between. The CDR3 sequence: CASSLSQPNEKLFF. The CDR3 nucleotides read TGTGCCAGCAGTTTGTCCCAACCTAATGAAAAACTGTTTTTT.

CDR3: CASSLALAGDPLFF. The CDR3 region has the DNA TGTGCCAGCAGCTTGGCCCTAGCGGGAGATCCCCTGTTTTTT. The chain employs TRBV5-5 and TRBJ2-2; 10 nucleotides align to TRBD2. V was pared by 0 bases and J by 14 bases, with 7 bases of the junction left unmatched. Germline lookup yields CDR1 SGHKS and CDR2 YYEKEE (reference sequence). The CDR3 extends over 14 amino acids.

This chain joins TRBV9 and TRBJ2-7; the match to TRBD1 covers 9 bases. The V gene end was trimmed by 4 bases and the J gene end by 3 bases; junction bases not matched to a gene: 5. Germline CDR1 reads SGDLS; CDR2 reads YYNGEE. The CDR3 is 14 amino acids. The CDR3 loop reads CASSMGQGNYEQYF. CDR3 nucleotide sequence: TGTGCCAGCAGCATGGGACAGGGAAACTACGAGCAGTACTTC.

V usage is TRBV5-4 and J usage is TRBJ2-7; TRBD1 matches at 7 bases. Germline loops: CDR1 SGHNT, CDR2 YYREEE (reference sequence). CDR3 length equals 16 residues. The V and J ends lost 4 bases and 0 bases, in that order; junction bases with no gene match: 10. CDR3 residues: CASSQGQALSSYEQYF. The CDR3 coding sequence is TGTGCCAGCAGCCAAGGACAGGCCCTCTCCTCCTACGAGCAGTACTTC.

This rearrangement joins TRBV29-1 to TRBJ1-4; D remains unclear. Trimming pared 5 bases from V and 10 bases from J, leaving 17 bases between. The CDR3 is 13 residues long. Germline CDR1 reads SQVTM; CDR2 reads ANQGSEA. As DNA, the CDR3 is TGCAGCGTTATCGGGCCTCTGCGTGGAAAACTGTTTTTT. Residues: CSVIGPLRGKLFF.

The chain is built from TRBV5-6 and TRBJ2-7; 7 bases fit TRBD2. The CDR3 consists of 13 residues. Losses at the gene ends were 7 bases for V and 1 base for J; bases not matched to a gene: 5. CDR1 and CDR2 from the germline V gene are SGHDT and YYEEEE. CDR3 region: CASASSGSYEQYF. The CDR3 DNA follows: TGTGCCAGCGCAAGTAGCGGGTCCTACGAGCAGTACTTC.

The chain links TRBV19 to TRBJ2-3; 7 bases map to TRBD2. This CDR3 spans 14 amino acids. CDR1 and CDR2 from the germline V gene are LNHDA and SQIVND (reference sequence). Trimming took 4 bases from V and 2 from J; bases not matched to a gene: 3. The DNA for the CDR3 is TGTGCCAGTAGTAGGACTAGGCTCACAGATACGCAGTATTTT. Residues: CASSRTRLTDTQYF.

The genes are TRBV30 and TRBJ2-2, with 13 bases aligning to TRBD2. The CDR3 is made up of 17 amino acids. V lost 3 bases to trimming and J lost 5 bases; unmatched junction nucleotides: 9. The V gene's germline CDR1 is GTSNPN and CDR2 SVGIG (reference sequence). CDR3 nucleotides: TGTGCCTGGAGCAGGACTAGCGGGAGAATCAAAACCGGGGAGCTGTTTTTT. This encodes CAWSRTSGRIKTGELFF.

CDR3 residues: CASSLVGGPGETQYF. In DNA form, the CDR3 reads TGCGCCAGCAGCTTGGTTGGGGGTCCGGGGGAGACCCAGTACTTC. The chain combines TRBV5-1 with TRBJ2-5; D could derive from TRBD1 or TRBD2 (5 bases each). V was shortened by 0 bases and J by 5 bases, with 14 bases between the two germline ends. Germline-derived CDR1 and CDR2 are SGHRS and YFSETQ. CDR3 length: 15 amino acids.

The V and J genes are TRBV19 and TRBJ1-5; 7 bases align to TRBD1. The germline V gene encodes CDR1 LNHDA and CDR2 SQIVND (reference sequence). J gave up 11 bases and V 4 bases, and 5 bases lay outside the gene matches. This CDR3 has 12 amino acids. The DNA of the CDR3 is TGTGCCAGTAGTAGACAGGGTATGACCCAGCATTTT. It codes for CASSRQGMTQHF.

With regard to this clone: A read error may produce the germline difference seen at one junction end. The chain links TRBV7-2 to TRBJ2-5; D perhaps matches TRBD2 (5 bases). This CDR3 region has 18 residues. The germline V gene encodes CDR1 SGHTA and CDR2 FQGNSA. CDR3 sequence (DNA): TGTGCCAGCAGCCTAGCTCCAACCTTTCTTTCTCCTCCGGAGACCCAGTACTTC. Translated, it gives CASSLAPTFLSPPETQYF.